This T cell receptor (beta chain) comes out of a study of blood T cell repertoires in COVID-19. The wider study: Acute and convalescent COVID-19 specimens originated in the United States, Italy and Spain.

The junction had 3 bases not matched to a gene; V was cut back by 4 bases and J by 4 bases. In germline, CDR1 is SQVTM, CDR2 ANQGSEA. The CDR3 loop spans 12 amino acids. Authors' methods: Estimates of nucleated cell counts were drawn from the amplification of reference gene primers. Data came from immunoSEQ multiplex PCR; TCRdb stores just in-frame clones and leaves some out. D and trimming were read from the DNA, whereas the V and J calls and clone size are those reported in that table. The sample includes about 210,000 clones, over 70% of them seen just once. This sequence was found in a man aged 45-65 years with active or convalescent COVID-19. V usage is TRBV29-1 and J usage is TRBJ1-1, with TRBD1 matching over 7 bases. Sequencing was done on a sample of peripheral blood. CDR3 amino acids: CSVVTGVTEAFF. The CDR3 coding sequence is TGCAGCGTTGTTACAGGGGTCACTGAAGCTTTCTTT. Filled out from reference TRBV29-1 and TRBJ1-1, the complete variable domain reads SAVISQKPSRDICQRGTSLTIQCQVDSQVTMMFWYRQQPGQSLTLIATANQGSEATYESGFVIDKFPISRPNLTFSTLTVSNMSPEDSSIYLCSVVTGVTEAFFGQGTRLTVV.